What follows are 19 T cell receptor beta chains derived from one specimen sequenced in a study of radiation and T cells in renal cell carcinoma (dated by TCRdb to 2018 to 2020). Library preparation was by the immunoSEQ multiplex PCR assay. TCRdb mirrors the immuneACCESS table, restricted to in-frame sequences. Some clones are absent from its copies; in checked studies, under half trace to an unresolved V gene, and the reason for the others is unknown. The sample has about 140,000 clones on record, over 65% of them singletons. Jointly, the top ten make up under 30% of the sample. Taken with the paper, the label for time point translates to: baseline pretreatment blood. The treatment or condition label on this specimen signifies: 15 Gy SBRT to primary tumor, nephrectomy 4 weeks later. The starting material was blood, obtained from a patient whose treatment included radiotherapy and nephrectomy. These receptors were taken from a woman aged 50 to 65 with renal cell carcinoma.

The chain joins TRBV29-1 to TRBJ1-1, with D uncertain. CDR1 is SQVTM and CDR2 is ANQGSEA in the germline V gene. The CDR3 is made up of 14 amino acids. V was shortened by 2 bases and J by 1 base, with 11 bases between the two germline ends. Here the CDR3 DNA reads TGCAGCGTTGAAAGCCCCCGGACGAACACTGAAGCTTTCTTT. As protein: CSVESPRTNTEAFF.

This clone was found once. The rearrangement links TRBV6-5 to TRBJ1-1; 12 positions agree with TRBD1. The V gene end was trimmed by 2 bases and the J gene end by 4 bases; junction bases not matched to a gene: 5. The CDR3 contains 16 residues. Germline V gene lookup returns CDR1 MNHEY and CDR2 SVGAGI. The CDR3, as DNA: TGTGCCAGCAGTTACGGGACAGGGGGCTGGGGCACTGAAGCTTTCTTT. It is translated as CASSYGTGGWGTEAFF.

The V call is TRBV19, the J call TRBJ2-7; maybe TRBD2 (6 bases). Germline lookup yields CDR1 LNHDA and CDR2 SQIVND (reference sequence). CDR3 length equals 14 residues. V was trimmed by 5 bases and J by 2 bases, leaving 13 bases between them. The CDR3 here is CASSGPGEPYEQYF. The CDR3 coding sequence is TGTGCCAGTAGTGGGCCGGGGGAACCCTACGAGCAGTACTTC.

V usage is TRBV5-4 and J usage is TRBJ2-3, with D unclear. Trimming pared 0 bases from V and 2 bases from J, leaving 7 bases between. CDR1 and CDR2 from the germline V gene are SGHNT and YYREEE (reference sequence). This CDR3 is built from 14 residues. For the CDR3, the DNA is TGTGCCAGCAGCTTGGCACAGATCACAGATACGCAGTATTTT. Its protein product is CASSLAQITDTQYF.

This clone was counted between two and nine times. Other DNA sequences in this sample translate to the same CDR3. The chain joins TRBV7-9 to TRBJ1-5; D remains unclear. The CDR3 runs to 12 residues. Trimming shortened V by 5 bases and J by 3 bases, and 5 bases separated the two germline ends. CDR1 is SEHNR, CDR2 FQNEAQ, per germline (reference sequence). The CDR3 DNA sequence: TGTGCCAGCAGCCTCACCAATCAGCCCCAGCATTTT. It codes for CASSLTNQPQHF. Using reference TRBV7-9 and TRBJ1-5 for the parts outside the CDR3, the full variable domain is DTGVSQNPRHKITKRGQNVTFRCDPISEHNRLYWYRQTLGQGPEFLTYFQNEAQLEKSRLLSDRFSAERPKGSFSTLEIQRTEQGDSAMYLCASSLTNQPQHFGDGTRLSIL.

The chain carries TRBV2 and TRBJ2-5; 10 bases are a match to TRBD1. J lost 5 bases, V lost 8 bases, and 5 bases had no gene match. The CDR3 extends over 13 amino acids. In germline, CDR1 is SNHLY, CDR2 FYNNEI. The CDR3 loop reads CASRQGAGETQYF. CDR3 DNA sequence: TGTGCCAGCCGACAGGGGGCTGGGGAGACCCAGTACTTC.

This clone has a handful of counts. The chain has TRBV5-1 and TRBJ1-5; D is perhaps TRBD1 (5 bases). CDR3 length equals 14 residues. V was trimmed by 5 bases and J by 0 bases, leaving 9 bases between them. Germline CDR1 is SGHRS and CDR2 is YFSETQ. CDR3: CASREGLSNQPQHF. The CDR3 DNA follows: TGCGCCAGCAGGGAGGGGCTTAGCAATCAGCCCCAGCATTTT.

The chain joins TRBV15 to TRBJ1-2, with a weak D call TRBD1 (5 bases). Germline CDR1 LNHNV, CDR2 YYDKDF (reference sequence). The V end lost 3 bases, the J end lost 5 bases, and 22 bases lay between the germline ends. The CDR3 is made up of 17 amino acids. The CDR3 DNA reads as TGTGCCACCAGCAGGGGGGAAATCGCTCAGGGAATATATGGCTACACCTTC. Protein product: CATSRGEIAQGIYGYTF.

This rearrangement joins TRBV6-5 to TRBJ2-7; 7 nucleotides align to TRBD2. This CDR3 spans 14 amino acids. CDR1 is MNHEY, CDR2 SVGAGI, per germline. J gave up 6 bases and V 5 bases, and 10 bases lay outside the gene matches. The CDR3 region has the DNA TGTGCCAGCAGTCAGCGGGGTGGAGGCGGCGAGCAGTACTTC. Protein product: CASSQRGGGGEQYF.

This chain links TRBV27 with TRBJ1-5; no firm D call. The V end was cut by 2 bases, the J end by 4 bases, with 12 bases between. The CDR3 runs 15 residues. CDR1 and CDR2 from the germline V gene are MNHEY and SMNVEV (reference sequence). Here the CDR3 DNA reads TGTGCCAGCAGTTTAGGTAACAGCGTTAATCAGCCCCAGCATTTT. Its protein is CASSLGNSVNQPQHF.

V and J are TRBV7-2 and TRBJ2-2; no reliable D call. Per the germline V gene, CDR1 is SGHTA and CDR2 is FQGNSA. The CDR3 has 13 residues. Between the trimmed V and J ends, which lost 5 bases and 3 bases, there was a span of 7 bases. CDR3 sequence reads: CASSPIDTGELFF. The CDR3 coding sequence is TGTGCCAGCAGCCCGATCGACACCGGGGAGCTGTTTTTT.

V gene TRBV7-8 combines with J gene TRBJ2-7, with D perhaps matching TRBD1 (5 bases). Trimming took off 0 bases at V and 3 bases at J, with 9 bases between the two ends. Germline lookup yields CDR1 SGHVS and CDR2 FQNEAQ. The CDR3 consists of 14 residues. The CDR3: CASSLATQGYEQYF. The CDR3 nucleotides are TGTGCCAGCAGCTTAGCTACCCAGGGCTACGAGCAGTACTTC.

The V and J genes are TRBV30 and TRBJ1-4; D not certain. V shed 0 bases and J shed 1 base, with 9 bases lying between them. Germline V gene sequence: CDR1 GTSNPN, CDR2 SVGIG (reference sequence). The CDR3 is made up of 15 amino acids. The CDR3 sequence: CAWSVGGETNEKLFF. Written as DNA, the CDR3 is TGTGCCTGGAGTGTAGGTGGGGAAACTAATGAAAAACTGTTTTTT.

In its sample, this clone was seen once. The genes are TRBV2 and TRBJ1-1, with D possibly TRBD1 on 5 matching bases. V was pared by 6 bases and J by 5 bases, with 13 bases between. This CDR3 contains 13 residues. Germline V gives CDR1 SNHLY, CDR2 FYNNEI. Here the CDR3 DNA reads TGTGCCAGCAGGCCATCAGGGAGGACTGAAGCTTTCTTT. Its protein is CASRPSGRTEAFF.

The chain uses TRBV5-1 and TRBJ1-1; 7 bases match TRBD1. Germline-derived CDR1 and CDR2 are SGHRS and YFSETQ. V trimming: 4 bases; J trimming: 1 base; junction bases outside the gene matches: 7. The CDR3 covers 15 residues. The CDR3 nucleotides are TGCGCCAGCAGCACCGGACAGGCAGCGAACACTGAAGCTTTCTTT. Protein: CASSTGQAANTEAFF.

The chain couples TRBV4-3 to TRBJ2-3; 10 bases agree with TRBD1. Germline V gene sequence: CDR1 LGHNA, CDR2 YSLEER. The CDR3 loop spans 15 amino acids. Trimming at V came to 1 base and at J to 4 bases, leaving 2 bases not matched to a gene. CDR3 in DNA: TGCGCCAGCAGCCAAGGGGACAGGGGAGCAGATACGCAGTATTTT. It specifies CASSQGDRGADTQYF.

The chain has TRBV7-2 and TRBJ1-1, with 7 positions matching TRBD1. From germline, CDR1 is SGHTA and CDR2 FQGNSA. The CDR3 totals 14 residues. The V segment lost 5 bases and the J segment 4 bases; nucleotides outside the gene matches: 7. CDR3 region: CASSPRDRGTEAFF. The CDR3 DNA reads TGTGCCAGCAGCCCGAGGGACAGAGGCACTGAAGCTTTCTTT.

The V call is TRBV5-1, the J call TRBJ1-4; 9 bases line up with TRBD1. Germline V CDR1 and CDR2: SGHRS, YFSETQ. J gave up 7 bases and V 4 bases, and 8 bases lay outside the gene matches. The CDR3 has 15 residues. The CDR3 DNA follows: TGCGCCAGCAGCCCGGGACAGGGAGGAGCTGAAAAACTGTTTTTT. This translates into CASSPGQGGAEKLFF. Using reference TRBV5-1 and TRBJ1-4 for the parts outside the CDR3, the full variable domain is KAGVTQTPRYLIKTRGQQVTLSCSPISGHRSVSWYQQTPGQGLQFLFEYFSETQRNKGNFPGRFSGRQFSNSRSEMNVSTLELGDSALYLCASSPGQGGAEKLFFGSGTQLSVL.

The table lists this clone with a count of one. The V and J genes are TRBV7-2 and TRBJ2-5, with 9 bases that match TRBD1. V was pared by 5 bases and J by 7 bases, with 8 bases of the junction left unmatched. The germline V gene has CDR1 SGHTA and CDR2 FQGNSA. The CDR3 is 14 residues long. The CDR3 DNA is TGTGCCAGCAGCGCAAACAGGGGGCGGGGGACCCAGTACTTC. It encodes CASSANRGRGTQYF.